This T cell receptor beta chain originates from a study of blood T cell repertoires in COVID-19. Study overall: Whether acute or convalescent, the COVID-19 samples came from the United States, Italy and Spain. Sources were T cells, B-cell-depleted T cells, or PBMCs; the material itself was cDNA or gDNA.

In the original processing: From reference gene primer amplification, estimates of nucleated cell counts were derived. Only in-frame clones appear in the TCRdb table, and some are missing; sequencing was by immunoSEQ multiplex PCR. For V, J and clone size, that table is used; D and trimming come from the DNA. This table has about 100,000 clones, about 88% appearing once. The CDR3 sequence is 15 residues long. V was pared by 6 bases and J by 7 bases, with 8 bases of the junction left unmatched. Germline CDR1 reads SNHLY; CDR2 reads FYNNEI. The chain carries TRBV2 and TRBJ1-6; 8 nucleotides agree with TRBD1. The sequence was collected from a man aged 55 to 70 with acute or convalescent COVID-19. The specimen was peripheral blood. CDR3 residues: CASRAGQVPNSPLHF. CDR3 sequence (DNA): TGTGCCAGCAGGGCGGGACAGGTTCCAAATTCACCCCTCCACTTT.